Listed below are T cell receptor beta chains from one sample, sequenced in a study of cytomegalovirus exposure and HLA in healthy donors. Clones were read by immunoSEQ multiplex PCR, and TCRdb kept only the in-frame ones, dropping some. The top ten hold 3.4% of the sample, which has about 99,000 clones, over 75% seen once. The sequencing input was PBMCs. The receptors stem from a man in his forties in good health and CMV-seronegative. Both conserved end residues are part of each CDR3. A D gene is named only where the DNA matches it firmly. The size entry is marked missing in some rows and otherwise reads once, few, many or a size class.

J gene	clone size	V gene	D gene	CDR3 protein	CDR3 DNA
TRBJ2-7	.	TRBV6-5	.	CASRNNYEQYF	TGTGCCAGCAGGAACAACTACGAGCAGTACTTC
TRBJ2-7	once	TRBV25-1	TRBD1	CASGTMRDSFSQRQYF	TGTGCCAGCGGAACTATGAGGGACAGCTTCTCCCAGCGGCAGTACTTC
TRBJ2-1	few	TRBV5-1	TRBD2	CASSLMSSGGNEQFF	TGCGCCAGCAGCTTGATGTCTAGCGGGGGGAATGAGCAGTTCTTC
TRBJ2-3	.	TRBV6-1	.	CASTQVGSHTDTQYF	TGTGCCAGCACCCAGGTTGGTTCACACACAGATACGCAGTATTTT
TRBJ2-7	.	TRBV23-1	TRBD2	CASSSTRRESYEQYF	TGCGCCAGCTCTTCTACTAGGCGGGAGAGCTACGAGCAGTACTTC
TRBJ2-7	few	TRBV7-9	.	CASSLDGEQYF	TGTGCCAGCAGCTTAGACGGCGAGCAGTACTTC
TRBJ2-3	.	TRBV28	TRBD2	CASSPRGLAGGKDTQYF	TGTGCCAGCAGTCCCAGGGGACTAGCGGGGGGTAAAGATACGCAGTATTTT
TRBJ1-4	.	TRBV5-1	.	CASSLGQYNEKLFF	TGCGCCAGCAGCTTGGGACAGTATAATGAAAAACTGTTTTTT
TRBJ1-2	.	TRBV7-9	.	CASSPQGGDGYTF	TGTGCCAGCAGCCCCCAAGGCGGGGACGGCTACACCTTC
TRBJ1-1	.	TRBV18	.	CASSPRTINTEAFF	TGTGCCAGCTCACCGAGGACAATTAACACTGAAGCTTTCTTT
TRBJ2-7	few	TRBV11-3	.	CASSSKTGFYEQYF	TGTGCCAGCAGCTCTAAAACAGGATTCTACGAGCAGTACTTC
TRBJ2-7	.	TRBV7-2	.	CASSSIRLGRDEQYF	TGTGCCAGCAGCTCGATCCGACTAGGTCGAGACGAGCAGTACTTC
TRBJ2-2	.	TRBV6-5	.	CASSQGRANTGELFF	TGTGCCAGCAGTCAGGGTCGCGCGAACACCGGGGAGCTGTTTTTT
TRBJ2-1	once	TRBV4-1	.	CASSQGAWEQFF	TGCGCCAGCAGCCAAGGGGCCTGGGAGCAGTTCTTC
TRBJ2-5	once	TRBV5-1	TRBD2	CASSLRQRGPGETQYF	TGCGCCAGCAGCCTCCGACAGCGGGGCCCCGGGGAGACCCAGTACTTC
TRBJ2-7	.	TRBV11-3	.	CASSWSDSYEQYF	TGTGCCAGCAGCTGGAGCGATTCCTACGAGCAGTACTTC
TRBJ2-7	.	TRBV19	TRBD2	CASSIGGTGRPWEQYF	TGTGCCAGTAGTATCGGGGGGACGGGAAGACCTTGGGAGCAGTACTTC
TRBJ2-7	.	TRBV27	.	CASSLTEDSYYEQYF	TGTGCCAGCAGTTTGACCGAGGACAGTTACTACGAGCAGTACTTC
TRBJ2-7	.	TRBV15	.	CATSRDPPEAVPYEQYF	TGTGCCACCAGCAGAGATCCGCCAGAGGCGGTTCCCTACGAGCAGTACTTC
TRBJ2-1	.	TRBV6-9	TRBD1	CASSYSGTGGRNEQFF	TGTGCCAGCAGTTATTCCGGGACAGGGGGCAGGAATGAGCAGTTCTTC
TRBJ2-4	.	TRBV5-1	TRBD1	CASSLTGDPAKNIQYF	TGCGCCAGCAGCTTGACAGGGGATCCAGCCAAAAACATTCAGTACTTC
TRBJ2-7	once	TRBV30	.	CAWSRDTGGEQYF	TGTGCCTGGAGTCGCGACACCGGAGGAGAGCAGTACTTC
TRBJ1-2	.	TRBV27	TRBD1	CASRPRDRYYGYTF	TGTGCCAGCAGACCCCGGGACAGATACTATGGCTACACCTTC
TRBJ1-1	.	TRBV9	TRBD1	CASSVTGTNTEAFF	TGTGCCAGCAGCGTGACAGGGACGAACACTGAAGCTTTCTTT
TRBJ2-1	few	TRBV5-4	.	CASSFALASSYNEQFF	TGTGCCAGCAGCTTCGCTCTCGCGAGCTCCTACAATGAGCAGTTCTTC
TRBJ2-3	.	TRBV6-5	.	CASRDSTDTQYF	TGTGCCAGCCGGGATAGCACAGATACGCAGTATTTT
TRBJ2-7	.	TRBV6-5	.	CASSYSFSGAYEQYF	TGTGCCAGCAGTTACTCTTTTTCCGGAGCCTACGAGCAGTACTTC
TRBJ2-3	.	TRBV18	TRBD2	CASSPAASGLSTDTQYF	TGTGCCAGCTCACCAGCGGCTAGCGGACTTAGCACAGATACGCAGTATTTT
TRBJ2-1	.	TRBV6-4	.	CASSDSAGSYNEQFF	TGTGCCAGCAGTGACTCTGCGGGCTCCTACAATGAGCAGTTCTTC
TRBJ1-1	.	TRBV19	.	CAIARNTEAFF	TGTGCCATAGCAAGGAACACTGAAGCTTTCTTT
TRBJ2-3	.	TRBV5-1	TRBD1	CASSWGQGPTDTQYF	TGCGCCAGCAGCTGGGGACAGGGGCCCACAGATACGCAGTATTTT
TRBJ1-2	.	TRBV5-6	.	CASRVSGFYGYTF	TGTGCCAGCAGGGTTTCCGGGTTTTATGGCTACACCTTC
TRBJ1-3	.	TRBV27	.	CASRTFYSADSGNTIYF	TGTGCCAGCAGGACCTTTTATTCGGCGGACTCTGGAAACACCATATATTTT
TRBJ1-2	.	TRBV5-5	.	CASSVQAGGVSYGYTF	TGTGCCAGCAGCGTCCAAGCGGGGGGCGTCAGCTATGGCTACACCTTC
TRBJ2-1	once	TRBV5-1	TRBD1	CASSTPTGSRSRNYNEQFF	TGCGCCAGCAGCACACCGACAGGGTCTCGGTCTAGGAACTACAATGAGCAGTTCTTC
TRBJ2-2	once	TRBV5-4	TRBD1	CASSEGQGFTGELFF	TGTGCCAGCAGCGAGGGACAGGGATTCACCGGGGAGCTGTTTTTT
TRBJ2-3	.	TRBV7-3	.	CASSPDLGTDTQYF	TGTGCCAGCAGCCCGGACTTAGGGACAGATACGCAGTATTTT
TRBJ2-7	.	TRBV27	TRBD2	CASSPRTSAERRSYEQYF	TGTGCCAGCAGTCCGAGGACTAGCGCCGAACGGAGGTCCTACGAGCAGTACTTC
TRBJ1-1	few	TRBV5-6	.	CASSSTGNTEAFF	TGTGCCAGCAGCTCAACAGGGAATACTGAAGCTTTCTTT
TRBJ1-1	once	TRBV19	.	CASSIEPGVRIEAFF	TGTGCCAGTAGTATAGAGCCAGGGGTCCGGATTGAAGCTTTCTTT
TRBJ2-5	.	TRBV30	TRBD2	CAWKAGRQETQYF	TGTGCCTGGAAAGCGGGGCGCCAAGAGACCCAGTACTTC
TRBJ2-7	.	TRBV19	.	CASSTGGSSYEQYF	TGTGCCAGTAGTACCGGCGGTTCCTCCTACGAGCAGTACTTC
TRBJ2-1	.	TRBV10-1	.	CASSETASLFTRDEQFF	TGCGCCAGCAGCGAGACAGCTAGCCTATTCACGCGGGATGAGCAGTTCTTC
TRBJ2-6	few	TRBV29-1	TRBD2	CSVYGGDNVLTF	TGCAGCGTTTACGGGGGGGACAACGTCCTGACTTTC